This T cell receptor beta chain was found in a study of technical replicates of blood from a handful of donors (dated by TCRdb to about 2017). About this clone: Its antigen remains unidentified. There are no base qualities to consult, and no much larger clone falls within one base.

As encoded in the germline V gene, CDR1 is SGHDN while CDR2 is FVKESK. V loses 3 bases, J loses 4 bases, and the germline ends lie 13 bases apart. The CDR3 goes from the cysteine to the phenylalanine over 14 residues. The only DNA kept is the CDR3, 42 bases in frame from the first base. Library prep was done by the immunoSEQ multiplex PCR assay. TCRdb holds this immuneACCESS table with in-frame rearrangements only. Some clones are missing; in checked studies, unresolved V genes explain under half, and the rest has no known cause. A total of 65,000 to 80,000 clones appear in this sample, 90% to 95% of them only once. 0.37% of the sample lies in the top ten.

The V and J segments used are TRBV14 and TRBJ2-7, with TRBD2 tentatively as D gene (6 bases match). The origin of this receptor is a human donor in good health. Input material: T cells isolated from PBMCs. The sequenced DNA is TGTGCCAGCAGCCACGGGACTGGGAAGTACGAGCAGTACTTC. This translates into CASSHGTGKYEQYF.